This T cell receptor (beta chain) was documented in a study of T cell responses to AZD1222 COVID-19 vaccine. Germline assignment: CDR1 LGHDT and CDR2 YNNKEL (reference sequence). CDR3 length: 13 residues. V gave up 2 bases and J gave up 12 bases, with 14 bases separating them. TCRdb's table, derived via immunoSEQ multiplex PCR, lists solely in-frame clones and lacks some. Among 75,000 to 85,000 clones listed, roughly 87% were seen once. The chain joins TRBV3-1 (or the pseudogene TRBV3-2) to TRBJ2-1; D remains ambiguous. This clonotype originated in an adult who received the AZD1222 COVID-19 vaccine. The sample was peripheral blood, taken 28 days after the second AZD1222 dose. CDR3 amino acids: CASSQMTRRAQFF. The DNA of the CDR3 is TGTGCCAGCAGCCAAATGACCCGACGGGCGCAGTTCTTC.